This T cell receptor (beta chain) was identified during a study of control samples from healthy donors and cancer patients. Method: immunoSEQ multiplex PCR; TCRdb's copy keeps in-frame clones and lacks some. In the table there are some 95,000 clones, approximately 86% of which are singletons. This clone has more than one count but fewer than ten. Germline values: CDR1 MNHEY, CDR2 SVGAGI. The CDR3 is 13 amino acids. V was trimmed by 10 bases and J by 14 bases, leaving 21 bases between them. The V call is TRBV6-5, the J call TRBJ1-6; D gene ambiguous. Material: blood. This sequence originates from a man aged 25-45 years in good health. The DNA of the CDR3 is TGTGCCACCCATACCGGGAACTCTTTCACCCTCCACTTT. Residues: CATHTGNSFTLHF.